This TCR beta chain was documented in a study of shared clonotypes between healthy human individuals. Study-level information: Each donor's CD8 memory used one plate, CD8 naive two, each CD4 subset three.

Original analysis: Without quality scores, immunoSEQ junctional reads could not be filtered like full-length reads. Sequencing used immunoSEQ multiplex PCR; TCRdb keeps in-frame clones, though not all of them. The D gene and trimming were derived from the DNA, and the V and J assignments and clone size from that table. The data hold about 2.2 million clones, with over 85% observed a single time. A remark on this clone: The same CDR3 arises from other DNA sequences in this sample as well.

Between the trimmed V and J ends, which lost 5 bases and 5 bases, there was a span of 15 bases. CDR1 is SEHNR and CDR2 is FQNEAQ in the germline V gene (reference sequence). This CDR3 is 14 amino acids long. Positive CCR7 selection of CD45RO-negative cells yielded the naive CD8 cells, and terminally differentiated effector memory CD45RA+ cells were excluded. The sequence was obtained from a man aged 18-30 years in good health. Some clones in this sample may be carry-over from other donors' samples. The specimen sequenced was naive CD8+ T cells from PBMCs. V usage is TRBV7-9 and J usage is TRBJ1-1, with D unclear. Written as DNA, the CDR3 is TGTGCCAGCAGCAGCCGGGTCCTGGATACTGAAGCTTTCTTT. Translation gives CASSSRVLDTEAFF.